A selection of T cell receptor beta chains follows, all from one sample in a study of human thymus T cells. Some clones are missing from TCRdb's copy, which holds only in-frame ones; the method was immunoSEQ multiplex PCR. This sample has under 150,000 clones, with approximately 96% found just once. Sequencing input: thymus tissue. These receptors came from a boy younger than two with a congenital heart defect but otherwise immunologically healthy. CDR3s include the opening cysteine and the closing phenylalanine or tryptophan. Fields, in order: V gene, clone size, J gene, D gene, CDR3 DNA, CDR3 protein. A D gene is named only where the DNA matches it firmly. Clone size is given for some rows only: seen once, a few or many times, or a class if the clone is expanded.

TRBV15,NA,TRBJ1-1,NA,TGTGCCACCAGCCTCTCAGTCGCACCAAACACTGAAGCTTTCTTT,CATSLSVAPNTEAFF
TRBV27,NA,TRBJ1-5,TRBD1,TGTGCCAGCAGTTTCACAGGGGGCGCCGGTCAGCCCCAGCATTTT,CASSFTGGAGQPQHF
TRBV4-1,NA,TRBJ1-2,NA,TGCGCCAGCAGAAGTAAGGTGCAATTAGGGGGAAATGGCTACACCTTC,CASRSKVQLGGNGYTF
TRBV28,NA,TRBJ2-7,NA,TGTGCCAGCAGCCAAGGACGGTCCGCCTACGAGCAGTACTTC,CASSQGRSAYEQYF
TRBV2,once,TRBJ1-1,NA,TGTGCCAGCAGATTCCGAGAGTACATTGAAGCTTTCTTT,CASRFREYIEAFF
TRBV7-9,NA,TRBJ2-3,TRBD2,TGTGCCAGCAGCTCCTACCCTGTGAGGGCTAGCGGGGGCACAGATACGCAGTATTTT,CASSSYPVRASGGTDTQYF
TRBV7-9,once,TRBJ2-3,NA,TGTGCCAGCGAGCACGGGGTAGATACGCAGTATTTT,CASEHGVDTQYF
TRBV6-8,few,TRBJ1-5,TRBD1,TGTGCCAGCAGGTCCTTGGGACAGGGAATCAATCAGCCCCAGCATTTT,CASRSLGQGINQPQHF
TRBV6-5,NA,TRBJ1-2,TRBD1,TGTGCCAGCAGTTGCATCACAGGGGCGTCCTATGGCTACACCTTC,CASSCITGASYGYTF
TRBV6-1,NA,TRBJ1-1,NA,TGTGCCAGCAGTGGGGAAACAGAACTTATGAACACTGAAGCTTTCTTT,CASSGETELMNTEAFF
TRBV9,few,TRBJ1-1,NA,TGTGCCAGCAGCGGCCGTGACACTGAAGCTTTCTTT,CASSGRDTEAFF
TRBV27,NA,TRBJ2-1,NA,TGTGCCAGCAGTTTCCGTGAAGAGCAGTTCTTC,CASSFREEQFF
TRBV4-1,NA,TRBJ1-3,NA,TGCGCCAGCAGCCTCAAACTGGAACTCCCGCCGCGAGCCCCCTCTGGAAACACCATATATTTT,CASSLKLELPPRAPSGNTIYF
TRBV9,NA,TRBJ2-7,NA,TGTGCCAGCAGCGTAGGGGGCGACCCCTACGAGCAGTACTTC,CASSVGGDPYEQYF
TRBV19,once,TRBJ1-2,NA,TGTGCCAGTAGTATAGGAGGGCAGGGGCGGGCCCGCAACTATGGCTACACCTTC,CASSIGGQGRARNYGYTF
TRBV6-5,NA,TRBJ2-3,NA,TGTGCCAGCAGTTACGGCAGGGCTGGAACAGATACGCAGTATTTT,CASSYGRAGTDTQYF
TRBV6-1,once,TRBJ1-2,NA,TGTGCCAGCAGTGAAGCGCTTCCAGGCCCGACAATCTCCCTATGCGGCTACACCTTC,CASSEALPGPTISLCGYTF
TRBV2,NA,TRBJ2-7,TRBD2,TGTGCCAGCAGGAGTAGCGGGGGCTCCTACGAGCAGTACTTC,CASRSSGGSYEQYF
TRBV5-6,NA,TRBJ1-3,NA,TGTGCCAGCAGCTCTACCTGGGACCTCGGGGTAGACACCATATATTTT,CASSSTWDLGVDTIYF
TRBV6-5,NA,TRBJ2-3,NA,TGTGCCAGCAGTTACTCGTTCCCAGGGTACACAGATACGCAGTATTTT,CASSYSFPGYTDTQYF
TRBV25-1,NA,TRBJ1-2,NA,TGTGCCACTTGTTCAGGGGTAGGCTACACCTTC,CATCSGVGYTF
TRBV28,once,TRBJ1-1,NA,TGTGCCAGTGCCGGGGGTGAGGGGACTGAAGCTTTCTTT,CASAGGEGTEAFF
TRBV5-4,NA,TRBJ2-3,NA,TGTGCCAGCAAACCCGAGGCAGGGGATACGCAGTATTTT,CASKPEAGDTQYF
TRBV9,NA,TRBJ2-1,NA,TGTGCCAGCAGCGTAGACGTGACGCCCAATGAGCAGTTCTTC,CASSVDVTPNEQFF
TRBV6-5,NA,TRBJ1-5,NA,TGTGCCAGCAGTTACTCGAGCGGAGGGTGGCCCCAGCATTTT,CASSYSSGGWPQHF
TRBV2,NA,TRBJ2-3,TRBD2,TGTGCCAGCAGCTCGGGACTAGCGGGGGGCCAAACAACAGATACGCAGTATTTT,CASSSGLAGGQTTDTQYF
TRBV4-1,NA,TRBJ1-4,TRBD1,TGCGCCAGCAGCCAAGATGGCCTCGTTGGACAGGGCCTTGAAAAACTGTTTTTT,CASSQDGLVGQGLEKLFF
TRBV19,NA,TRBJ1-3,NA,TGTGCCAGTAGTTGTAACGGACAGTCGACTGGAAACACCATATATTTT,CASSCNGQSTGNTIYF
TRBV4-3,NA,TRBJ1-2,TRBD1,TGCGCCAGCAGCCCAGACAGGGATAAGCGCTATGGCTACACCTTC,CASSPDRDKRYGYTF
TRBV6-5,NA,TRBJ2-5,NA,TGTGCCAGCACACATTGGGGGCAACAAGAGACCCAGTACTTC,CASTHWGQQETQYF
TRBV20-1,NA,TRBJ2-1,NA,TGCAGTGCTAGTCCGTACAATGAGCAGTTCTTC,CSASPYNEQFF
TRBV4-1,NA,TRBJ1-2,NA,TGCGCCAGCAGCCAAGCCTCAGGGATCAATGGCTACACCTTC,CASSQASGINGYTF
TRBV11-2,NA,TRBJ1-3,NA,TGTGCCAGCAGCTTAGAGAGCCTGCGTTCCGCCCGTGGAAACACCATATATTTT,CASSLESLRSARGNTIYF
TRBV5-6,once,TRBJ2-7,NA,TGTGCCAGCAGCATCTCTCCGGGGACCGAGCAGTACTTC,CASSISPGTEQYF
TRBV7-2,NA,TRBJ2-3,TRBD2,TGTGCCAGCAGCTTAGCGAGGGTAGCGGGGGGGCCAGCGGTAGATACGCAGTATTTT,CASSLARVAGGPAVDTQYF
TRBV19,NA,TRBJ1-5,NA,TGTGCCAGTAGTCCCCGTGTGGGGATCCAGCCCCAGCATTTT,CASSPRVGIQPQHF
TRBV11-3,NA,TRBJ1-1,NA,TGTGCCAGCAGTTCTAACCTCAGGGGTTGCACTGAAGCTTTCTTT,CASSSNLRGCTEAFF
TRBV7-9,once,TRBJ1-5,TRBD1,TGTGCCAGCAGCGCGGGGGGACAGGAACGATCTAGCAATCAGCCCCAGCATTTT,CASSAGGQERSSNQPQHF
TRBV11-2,once,TRBJ1-4,TRBD1,TGTGCCAGCAGCTCGGGACAGCTTAATGAAAAACTGTTTTTT,CASSSGQLNEKLFF
TRBV19,NA,TRBJ2-7,NA,TGTGCCAGTAGTAGTCGGCGGTCCTACGAGCAGTACTTC,CASSSRRSYEQYF
TRBV27,NA,TRBJ2-1,TRBD1,TGTGCCAGCAGTTCGATCCAGGGGGCGTATAATGAGCAGTTCTTC,CASSSIQGAYNEQFF
TRBV10-1,NA,TRBJ2-1,NA,TGCGCCAGCAGCCCCCCGGGACCCAACAATGAGCAGTTCTTC,CASSPPGPNNEQFF
TRBV11-2,NA,TRBJ1-1,NA,TGTGCCAGCAGTTTTATCTTCTTCGGGACGGCGAACACTGAAGCTTTCTTT,CASSFIFFGTANTEAFF
TRBV28,NA,TRBJ1-4,NA,TGTGCCAGCGACGGGAATGAAAAACTGTTTTTT,CASDGNEKLFF
TRBV28,NA,TRBJ2-5,NA,TGTGCCAGCATGCGGGCAGCGGTCCAAGAGACCCAGTACTTC,CASMRAAVQETQYF
TRBV5-1,NA,TRBJ2-1,TRBD2,TGCGCCAGCAGCTCGACTAGCGGGGGGGAGTATGAGCAGTTCTTC,CASSSTSGGEYEQFF
TRBV20-1,once,TRBJ2-7,NA,TGCAGTACTCGGTCGGCCGAGCAGTACTTC,CSTRSAEQYF
TRBV5-6,NA,TRBJ2-2,NA,TGTGCCAGCAGCCCCGGACGACTCCACCGGAGAAGGACCGGGGAGCTGTTTTTT,CASSPGRLHRRRTGELFF
TRBV9,once,TRBJ1-1,NA,TGTGCCAGCAGCGTAGATCACCCCATTTGGTTCCGTGAAGCTTTCTTT,CASSVDHPIWFREAFF
TRBV11-2,NA,TRBJ2-7,NA,TGTGCCAGCAGCCTACCAGGCCACGAGCAGTACTTC,CASSLPGHEQYF
TRBV6-1,NA,TRBJ2-3,TRBD2,TGTGCCAGCAGACGAGCGGGGGGGCAGTCAGATACGCAGTATTTT,CASRRAGGQSDTQYF
TRBV6-5,NA,TRBJ2-7,TRBD1,TGTGCCAGCTTCCCGGGACAGGGGGCCTACGAGCAGTACTTC,CASFPGQGAYEQYF